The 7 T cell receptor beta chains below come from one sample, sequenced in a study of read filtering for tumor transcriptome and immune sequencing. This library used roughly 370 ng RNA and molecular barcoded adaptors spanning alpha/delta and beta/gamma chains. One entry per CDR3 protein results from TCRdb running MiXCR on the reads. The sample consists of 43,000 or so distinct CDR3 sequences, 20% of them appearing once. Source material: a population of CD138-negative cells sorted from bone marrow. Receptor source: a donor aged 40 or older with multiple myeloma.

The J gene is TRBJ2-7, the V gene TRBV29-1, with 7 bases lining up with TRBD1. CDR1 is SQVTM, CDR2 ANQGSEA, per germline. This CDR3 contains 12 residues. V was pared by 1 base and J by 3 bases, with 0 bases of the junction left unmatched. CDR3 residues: CSVEAGGYEQYF. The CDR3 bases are TGCAGCGTTGAAGCAGGGGGCTACGAGCAGTACTTC.

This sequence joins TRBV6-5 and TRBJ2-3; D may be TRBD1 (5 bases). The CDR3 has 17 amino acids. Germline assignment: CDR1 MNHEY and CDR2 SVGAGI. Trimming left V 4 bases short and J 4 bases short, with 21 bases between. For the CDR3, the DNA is TGTGCCAGCAGTTCCTCCCTGGGGCACACCTACTCAGATACGCAGTATTTT. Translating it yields CASSSSLGHTYSDTQYF.

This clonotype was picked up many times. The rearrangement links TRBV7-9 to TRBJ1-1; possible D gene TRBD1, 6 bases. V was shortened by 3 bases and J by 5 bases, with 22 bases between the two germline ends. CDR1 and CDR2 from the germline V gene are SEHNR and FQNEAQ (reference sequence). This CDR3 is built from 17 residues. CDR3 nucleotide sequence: TGTGCCAGCAGCTTCGTCGGGCAGGGGCAGAGGGGGACTGAAGCTTTCTTT. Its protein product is CASSFVGQGQRGTEAFF.

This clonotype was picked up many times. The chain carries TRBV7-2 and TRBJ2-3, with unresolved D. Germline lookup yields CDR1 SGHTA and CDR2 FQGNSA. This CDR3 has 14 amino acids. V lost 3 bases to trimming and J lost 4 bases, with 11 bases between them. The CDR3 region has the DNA TGTGCCAGCAGCTTGGCGATTCGTGCAGATACGCAGTATTTT. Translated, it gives CASSLAIRADTQYF.

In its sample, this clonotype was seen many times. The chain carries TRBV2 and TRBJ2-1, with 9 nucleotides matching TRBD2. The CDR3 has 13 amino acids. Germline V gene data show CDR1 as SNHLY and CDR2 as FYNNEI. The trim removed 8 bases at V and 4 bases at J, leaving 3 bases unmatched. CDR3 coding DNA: TGTGCCAGCGGTAGCGGGAGTTACAATGAGCAGTTCTTC. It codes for CASGSGSYNEQFF.

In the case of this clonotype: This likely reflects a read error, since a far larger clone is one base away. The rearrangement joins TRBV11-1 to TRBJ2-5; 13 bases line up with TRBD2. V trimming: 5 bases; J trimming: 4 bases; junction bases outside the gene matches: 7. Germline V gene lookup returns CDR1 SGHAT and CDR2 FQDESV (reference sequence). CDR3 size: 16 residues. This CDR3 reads CASSQLAGGLRETQYF. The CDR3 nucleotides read TGTGCCAGCAGCCAACTAGCGGGAGGGCTCCGAGAGACCCAGTACTTC.

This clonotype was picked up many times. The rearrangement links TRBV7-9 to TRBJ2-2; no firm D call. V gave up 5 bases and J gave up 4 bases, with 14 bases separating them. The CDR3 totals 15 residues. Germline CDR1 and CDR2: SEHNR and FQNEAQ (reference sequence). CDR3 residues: CASSLSGVVTGELFF. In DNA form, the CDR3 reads TGTGCCAGCAGCCTCTCAGGTGTTGTCACCGGGGAGCTGTTTTTT.